Each of the 5 T cell receptor beta chains below was sequenced from the same sample in a study of blood T cell repertoires in COVID-19. Here immunoSEQ multiplex PCR was the method, and the copy in TCRdb shows in-frame clones only, minus some. This sample yields approximately 300,000 clones, of which 90% are seen a single time; around 2.5% belongs to the top ten. Sequenced material: PBMCs or T cells enriched from blood (not recorded which). All receptors derive from a man between 60 and 75 years old who had recovered from COVID-19.

This sequence joins TRBV5-6 and TRBJ1-1, with no clear D. Germline values: CDR1 SGHDT, CDR2 YYEEEE. This CDR3 region has 17 residues. With 0 bases removed from V and 3 bases from J, the gap between germline ends came to 18 bases. CDR3 nucleotides: TGTGCCAGCAGCTTGGGGGTCAGCTACGTAGCCGACACTGAAGCTTTCTTT. Translating gives CASSLGVSYVADTEAFF.

This chain links TRBV3-1 (or the pseudogene TRBV3-2) with TRBJ2-7; TRBD2 agrees at 10 bases. V lost 1 base, J lost 7 bases, and 7 bases stayed unmatched. This CDR3 contains 15 residues. Germline lookup yields CDR1 LGHDT and CDR2 YNNKEL (reference sequence). CDR3: CASSQGTSGTSEQYF. Written as DNA, the CDR3 is TGTGCCAGCAGCCAAGGGACTAGCGGCACTTCGGAGCAGTACTTC.

The chain has TRBV9 and TRBJ2-7, with TRBD2 matching over 9 bases. The V and J ends lost 2 bases and 0 bases, in that order; junction bases with no gene match: 6. Germline V gene lookup returns CDR1 SGDLS and CDR2 YYNGEE. CDR3 length: 16 residues. The CDR3 protein is CASSVGTSFTSYEQYF. The CDR3 DNA reads as TGTGCCAGCAGCGTTGGGACTAGCTTTACCTCCTACGAGCAGTACTTC.

The rearrangement uses TRBV10-3 and TRBJ2-2; a weak D match, TRBD1 (6 bases). The CDR3 spans 13 residues. V was pared by 3 bases and J by 6 bases, with 8 bases between. Germline V CDR1 and CDR2: ENHRY, SYGVKD. CDR3 loop: CAISEQGAGELFF. Written as DNA, the CDR3 is TGTGCCATCAGTGAACAGGGTGCCGGGGAGCTGTTTTTT.

The chain couples TRBV3-1 (or the pseudogene TRBV3-2) to TRBJ2-1, with a weak D call TRBD2 (5 bases). Germline V CDR1 and CDR2: LGHDT, YNNKEL (reference sequence). V lost 2 bases and J lost 1, with 12 bases in between. This CDR3 contains 16 residues. CDR3: CASSQTGIASYNEQFF. The CDR3 coding sequence is TGTGCCAGCAGCCAAACCGGGATAGCATCCTACAATGAGCAGTTCTTC.